The clone carrying this TCR beta chain occurred a few times. Its antigen is currently unknown. TCRdb reprocessed the 5' RACE reads with MiXCR, giving one entry per CDR3 protein. The data show about 250,000 distinct CDR3 sequences, roughly a third seen once. These data come from a study of CD8 T cells in ankylosing spondylitis. Study results and caveats: Significant enrichment of disease-linked clones was reportedly seen in matched ankylosing spondylitis synovial fluid.

Germline V gene lookup returns CDR1 SGHAT and CDR2 FQNNGV. Trimming cost V 5 bases and J 3 bases, with 14 bases left between them. The CDR3 covers 15 residues. Specimen: blood, either unsorted or a sorted T cell fraction (not recorded which). This chain uses TRBV11-2 with TRBJ2-1, with D possibly matching TRBD2 (6 bases). The TCR sequence derives from a male donor with ankylosing spondylitis or in good health (not recorded which). For the CDR3, the DNA is TGTGCCAGCAGCCGTCTAGCGAGTAGCTACAATGAGCAGTTCTTC. This encodes CASSRLASSYNEQFF.